What follows are 25 T cell receptor beta chains derived from one specimen sequenced in a study of CD8+ T cells in alopecia areata. Those with alopecia areata gave lesional scalp punch biopsies and peripheral blood. RNA extraction was followed by reverse transcription into cDNA, which acted as the sequencing template. Sequencing was performed with immunoSEQ multiplex PCR; in TCRdb, only in-frame clones are kept and a portion is missing. The table includes some 5,000 clones, over 50% detected once. Sequencing used skin. The receptors here all came from a human donor with alopecia areata.

The chain uses TRBV28 and TRBJ2-2, with D unresolved. The CDR3 is made up of 15 amino acids. CDR1 is MDHEN and CDR2 is SYDVKM in the germline V gene. The V and J ends lost 5 bases and 7 bases respectively, with 17 bases between them. This CDR3 is CASSSYRVFSGELFF. CDR3 nucleotides: TGTGCCAGCAGTAGCTATCGGGTTTTCAGCGGGGAGCTGTTTTTT.

The gene calls are TRBV30 and TRBJ1-2; D gene uncertain. Trimming removed 2 bases at V and 2 bases at J, with 12 bases between. The V gene's germline CDR1 is GTSNPN and CDR2 SVGIG (reference sequence). CDR3 length equals 14 residues. The CDR3 bases are TGTGCCTGGAGTCCAGAAGACGGAAACTATGGCTACACCTTC. Residues: CAWSPEDGNYGYTF.

The genes are TRBV7-6 and TRBJ1-6; a weak D match, TRBD1 (5 bases). Germline CDR1 and CDR2: SGHVS and FNYEAQ. V was cut by 0 bases and J by 3 bases, with 9 bases left in between. The CDR3 sequence is 16 residues long. The CDR3 reads CASSLAPQGYNSPLHF. CDR3 in DNA: TGTGCCAGCAGCTTAGCGCCTCAGGGCTATAATTCACCCCTCCACTTT.

Comment on this clone: The junction differs from germline at one of its ends, possibly a read error. The sample carries other DNA sequences with the same CDR3. The V gene is TRBV11-2, the J gene TRBJ2-3; D not certain. The CDR3 runs 12 residues. The germline V gene has CDR1 SGHAT and CDR2 FQNNGV. The DNA of the CDR3 is TGTGCTAGCAGCTTAGGTCTCGATACGCAGTATTTT. Its translation is CASSLGLDTQYF.

V gene TRBV12-5 combines with J gene TRBJ2-7; no clear D. Looked up from germline, CDR1 is LGHNT and CDR2 is FRNRAP. The length of the CDR3 is 16 residues. The ends were cut back, 0 bases at V and 2 bases at J, with 14 bases in the middle. The CDR3 sequence: CASGLVNAAGAYEQYF. The CDR3 bases are TGTGCTAGTGGTTTGGTAAATGCCGCCGGTGCCTACGAGCAGTACTTC.

The rearrangement joins TRBV20-1 to TRBJ2-1; no firm D call. This CDR3 comprises 11 residues. Germline CDR1 is DFQATT and CDR2 is SNEGSKA (reference sequence). Deletions cut 5 bases from V and 7 bases from J, with 9 bases between. The CDR3, as DNA: TGCAGTGCTCAAGGAGTAAATGAGCAGTTCTTC. Translation: CSAQGVNEQFF.

This sequence joins TRBV27 and TRBJ2-2, with D unclear. The CDR3 extends over 18 amino acids. Germline V CDR1 and CDR2: MNHEY, SMNVEV (reference sequence). V was trimmed by 1 base and J by 0 bases, leaving 15 bases between them. The CDR3 DNA sequence: TGTGCCAGCAGTTTATATCAGATCGGCAGCCCGAACACCGGGGAGCTGTTTTTT. Its translation is CASSLYQIGSPNTGELFF.

V and J are TRBV30 and TRBJ2-7; maybe TRBD2 (6 bases). This CDR3 spans 12 amino acids. Trimming stripped 5 bases from V and 6 bases from J, with 14 bases between. Germline V gene sequence: CDR1 GTSNPN, CDR2 SVGIG (reference sequence). The CDR3 is CAWSNVSGEQYF. The CDR3 DNA is TGTGCCTGGTCGAACGTTAGCGGCGAGCAGTACTTC.

V gene TRBV20-1 combines with J gene TRBJ2-1; the match to TRBD1 covers 8 bases. The CDR3 runs to 11 residues. V lost 6 bases to trimming and J lost 9 bases; unmatched junction nucleotides: 4. Germline V gene lookup returns CDR1 DFQATT and CDR2 SNEGSKA (reference sequence). CDR3 residues: CSASGGLEQFF. The CDR3 DNA reads TGCAGTGCGTCAGGGGGCCTTGAGCAGTTCTTC.

This chain joins TRBV7-3 and TRBJ2-7; 8 bases map to TRBD1. V lost 2 bases, J lost 5 bases, and 5 bases stayed unmatched. CDR3 length: 14 amino acids. Germline V CDR1 and CDR2: SGHTA, FQGTGA. The chain's CDR3 is CASSLSQGDDEQYF. The CDR3 DNA is TGTGCCAGCAGCTTATCACAGGGGGATGACGAGCAGTACTTC. The full variable domain, rest sourced from reference TRBV7-3 and TRBJ2-7, is GAGVSQTPSNKVTEKGKYVELRCDPISGHTALYWYRQSLGQGPEFLIYFQGTGAADDSGLPNDRFFAVRPEGSVSTLKIQRTERGDSAVYLCASSLSQGDDEQYFGPGTRLTVT.

J is TRBJ2-7 and V is TRBV28; D perhaps matches TRBD2 (6 bases). V was shortened by 4 bases and J by 0 bases, with 16 bases between the two germline ends. The CDR3 sequence is 16 residues long. The germline CDR1 and CDR2 sequences are MDHEN and SYDVKM. CDR3 in DNA: TGTGCCAGCAGTTCGCTAGCCGGGAGCTTCTCCTACGAGCAGTACTTC. As protein: CASSSLAGSFSYEQYF.

This clone has a handful of counts. The chain has TRBV19 and TRBJ2-7, with TRBD1 matching over 12 bases. The germline V gene has CDR1 LNHDA and CDR2 SQIVND (reference sequence). CDR3 length: 16 residues. V shed 6 bases and J 7 bases; nucleotides not matched to a gene: 13. DNA for the CDR3: TGTGCCAGTAGGGAACTGGCGGGACAGGGGGCTGGTGAGCAGTACTTC. Translating gives CASRELAGQGAGEQYF. The variable domain in full, with the rest retrieved from reference TRBV19 and TRBJ2-7, is DGGITQSPKYLFRKEGQNVTLSCEQNLNHDAMYWYRQDPGQGLRLIYYSQIVNDFQKGDIAEGYSVSREKKESFPLTVTSAQKNPTAFYLCASRELAGQGAGEQYFGPGTRLTVT.

The chain combines TRBV29-1 with TRBJ2-1; D not resolved. V lost 4 bases, J lost 8 bases, and 15 bases lay in between. The CDR3 runs to 13 residues. Germline V CDR1 and CDR2: SQVTM, ANQGSEA. CDR3 coding DNA: TGCAGCGTTGGGTCGGCTTCTGTCGATGAGCAGTTCTTC. Residues: CSVGSASVDEQFF.

The table lists this clone with a few counts. This rearrangement joins TRBV6-5 to TRBJ2-3; 7 bases align to TRBD2. The CDR3 contains 15 residues. Germline trimming cut 4 bases from V and 1 base from J; bases unmatched to any gene: 5. CDR1 and CDR2 (germline): MNHEY, SVGAGI. CDR3 bases: TGTGCCAGCAGTTCAGGACTAGTCCGCACAGATACGCAGTATTTT. Translating it yields CASSSGLVRTDTQYF.

The chain links TRBV28 to TRBJ2-1; D might be TRBD2 (6 bases). CDR3 length: 15 amino acids. Trimming left V 3 bases short and J 5 bases short, with 14 bases between. The germline V gene encodes CDR1 MDHEN and CDR2 SYDVKM. Here the CDR3 reads CASSLRGGPNNEQFF. The CDR3 nucleotides read TGTGCCAGCAGTTTGCGCGGAGGGCCGAACAATGAGCAGTTCTTC.

The chain recombines TRBV15 with TRBJ1-5; unclear D gene. Looked up from germline, CDR1 is LNHNV and CDR2 is YYDKDF (reference sequence). Trimming removed 1 base from V and 5 bases from J, with 3 bases in between. The CDR3 runs 12 residues. The CDR3 loop is CATSRVDQPQHF. The CDR3 DNA reads TGTGCCACCAGCAGAGTGGATCAGCCCCAGCATTTT.

This clone was seen just once. The chain couples TRBV13 to TRBJ2-2; D unclear. Trimming left V 5 bases short and J 3 bases short, with 13 bases between. The CDR3 totals 15 residues. Germline values: CDR1 PRHDT, CDR2 FYEKMQ (reference sequence). CDR3 amino acids: CASSAPFRDTGELFF. The CDR3, as DNA: TGTGCCAGCAGCGCCCCCTTTAGGGACACCGGGGAGCTGTTTTTT.

This clone was seen more than once but under ten times. This chain uses TRBV7-2 with TRBJ1-5, with TRBD1 identical over 9 bases. The CDR3 length is 16 residues. Looked up from germline, CDR1 is SGHTA and CDR2 is FQGNSA. J gave up 5 bases and V 2 bases, and 7 bases lay outside the gene matches. DNA for the CDR3: TGTGCCAGCAGCTTAACCTCCGGGACAGGGTATCAGCCCCAGCATTTT. This sequence encodes CASSLTSGTGYQPQHF. The full variable domain, in which reference TRBV7-2 and TRBJ1-5 provide the parts outside the CDR3, is GAGVSQSPSNKVTEKGKDVELRCDPISGHTALYWYRQSLGQGLEFLIYFQGNSAPDKSGLPSDRFSAERTGGSVSTLTIQRTQQEDSAVYLCASSLTSGTGYQPQHFGDGTRLSIL.

Note on this clone: Here the CDR3 omits its conserved ending phenylalanine or tryptophan, so a read error is the likely source. J is TRBJ1-1 and V is TRBV2, with D possibly being TRBD2 (5 bases). The DNA matches TRBJ2-3 better at its end, which makes the J call doubtful. The CDR3 runs to 9 residues. The germline V gene encodes CDR1 SNHLY and CDR2 FYNNEI. DNA of the CDR3: TGTGCCAGCAGCCCGGGACAGTATCTT. Amino acid sequence: CASSPGQYL.

The sample holds a few counts of this clone. The chain links TRBV29-1 to TRBJ1-2; D might be TRBD1 (5 bases). Germline V CDR1 and CDR2: SQVTM, ANQGSEA. V lost 4 bases and J 4 bases, leaving 16 bases between the germline ends. The CDR3 is 14 amino acids. CDR3 sequence: CSVVFVDRSYGYTF. CDR3 in DNA: TGCAGCGTTGTGTTTGTCGACAGAAGCTATGGCTACACCTTC.

CDR3 coding DNA: TGTGCCAGCAGTTGGACTAGCGGCTCCTACAATGAGCAGTTCTTC. The encoded protein is CASSWTSGSYNEQFF. The genes are TRBV27 and TRBJ2-1, with 10 bases fitting TRBD2. This CDR3 is 15 amino acids long. CDR1 MNHEY and CDR2 SMNVEV come from the germline V gene (reference sequence). V trimming: 4 bases; J trimming: 0 bases; junction bases outside the gene matches: 0.

The chain joins TRBV28 to TRBJ1-3; D is possibly TRBD1 (5 bases). Looked up from germline, CDR1 is MDHEN and CDR2 is SYDVKM. The CDR3 is 15 residues long. V lost 10 bases, J lost 0 bases, and 16 bases lay in between. The CDR3 coding sequence is TGTGCCACCGTCCAAATGGGGCGCTCTGGAAACACCATATATTTT. Translated: CATVQMGRSGNTIYF.

The chain carries TRBV6-6 and TRBJ1-1; D gene uncertain. The CDR3 runs to 11 residues. V was cut by 7 bases and J by 2 bases, with 5 bases left in between. Germline V CDR1 and CDR2: MNHNY, SVGAGI (reference sequence). CDR3 bases: TGTGCCAGCACCCTTAACACTGAAGCTTTCTTT. Protein sequence: CASTLNTEAFF.

The V and J genes are TRBV5-1 and TRBJ1-1; 7 bases line up with TRBD1. V lost 0 bases to trimming and J lost 2 bases; unmatched junction nucleotides: 7. The CDR3 is 16 residues long. Looked up from germline, CDR1 is SGHRS and CDR2 is YFSETQ. The CDR3 region has the DNA TGCGCCAGCAGCTTGGTAGGGGGACAGCTAAACACTGAAGCTTTCTTT. This sequence encodes CASSLVGGQLNTEAFF.

The chain joins TRBV7-6 to TRBJ2-1, with 10 bases aligning to TRBD2. Germline CDR1 reads SGHVS; CDR2 reads FNYEAQ. The ends lost 1 base at V and 8 bases at J; junction bases unmatched: 8. The CDR3 runs to 16 residues. In DNA form, the CDR3 reads TGTGCCAGCAGCTTAGAACAGCGGGGGGGCCTAGATGAGCAGTTCTTC. This sequence encodes CASSLEQRGGLDEQFF.